Listed here are 5 T cell receptor beta chains from one sample, sequenced in a study of blood T cell repertoires in COVID-19. Clones were read by immunoSEQ multiplex PCR, and TCRdb kept only the in-frame ones, dropping some. The data hold just under 250,000 clones, with approximately 90% observed a single time. Sequencing was done on a sample of PBMCs or T cells enriched from blood (not recorded which). These receptors were taken from a woman aged 25 to 45 who had recovered from COVID-19.

The chain uses TRBV19 and TRBJ1-5, with D possibly matching TRBD1 (5 bases). Germline CDR1 reads LNHDA; CDR2 reads SQIVND (reference sequence). Trimming left V 3 bases short and J 5 bases short, with 14 bases between. The length of the CDR3 is 15 residues. CDR3 bases: TGTGCCAGTAGTATCTCCGGGGGTGGAGATCAGCCCCAGCATTTT. Its protein is CASSISGGGDQPQHF.

V and J are TRBV27 and TRBJ2-1, with TRBD2 matching 7 bases. Germline loops: CDR1 MNHEY, CDR2 SMNVEV (reference sequence). This CDR3 contains 15 residues. J lost 4 bases, V lost 6 bases, and 9 bases had no gene match. CDR3 DNA sequence: TGTGCCAGCAGCTTTGATCTGGGAGGGTACAATGAGCAGTTCTTC. Protein: CASSFDLGGYNEQFF.

The chain carries TRBV6-6 and TRBJ2-7; D might be TRBD2 (7 bases). The germline V gene encodes CDR1 MNHNY and CDR2 SVGAGI (reference sequence). With 7 bases removed from V and 7 bases from J, the gap between germline ends came to 23 bases. The CDR3 length is 15 residues. CDR3 sequence reads: CASTLGGRGYLEQYF. As DNA, the CDR3 is TGTGCCAGCACCCTGGGGGGGCGGGGATACCTGGAGCAGTACTTC.

This clone has ten or more counts. This chain links TRBV7-2 with TRBJ2-1; 13 bases align to TRBD2. The CDR3 length is 15 residues. In germline, CDR1 is SGHTA, CDR2 FQGNSA. The V gene end was trimmed by 5 bases and the J gene end by 6 bases; junction bases not matched to a gene: 4. DNA of the CDR3: TGTGCCAGCAGCCCGGGACTAGCGGGGAGCAATGAGCAGTTCTTC. It translates to CASSPGLAGSNEQFF. The full variable domain, in which reference TRBV7-2 and TRBJ2-1 provide the parts outside the CDR3, is GAGVSQSPSNKVTEKGKDVELRCDPISGHTALYWYRQSLGQGLEFLIYFQGNSAPDKSGLPSDRFSAERTGGSVSTLTIQRTQQEDSAVYLCASSPGLAGSNEQFFGPGTRLTVL.

This clone occurred a few times. The J gene is TRBJ1-1, the V gene TRBV20-1; D not certain. Trimming removed 3 bases from V and 5 bases from J, with 7 bases in between. The germline V gene encodes CDR1 DFQATT and CDR2 SNEGSKA (reference sequence). This CDR3 is built from 11 residues. The CDR3 region has the DNA TGCAGTGCTAGGTTGGAGACTGAAGCTTTCTTT. This sequence encodes CSARLETEAFF.